These 26 T cell receptor beta chains came from one sample sequenced in a study of T cells in Graves' hyperthyroidism and ophthalmopathy. It was RNA transcripts that yielded the amplified TCR beta CDR3 regions. Carried out on the TCR CDR3, a first-round RT-PCR used the HTBI primer set. Each CDR3 protein is one row after TCRdb ran MiXCR on the multiplex PCR reads. The table has approximately 610,000 distinct CDR3 sequences, 16% seen once. Sequencing was performed on blood. These receptors all stem from a woman aged 18-35 years with Graves' hyperthyroidism.

The gene calls are TRBV6-5 and TRBJ2-7; D is perhaps TRBD2 (5 bases). The V end lost 2 bases, the J end lost 6 bases, and 11 bases lay between the germline ends. Germline V gene sequence: CDR1 MNHEY, CDR2 SVGAGI. CDR3 size: 13 residues. The CDR3 loop reads CASSYNRGGEQYF. DNA for the CDR3: TGTGCCAGCAGTTACAATCGGGGTGGCGAGCAGTACTTC.

The chain joins TRBV15 to TRBJ2-5; D remains unclear. V was shortened by 1 base and J by 7 bases, with 10 bases between the two germline ends. CDR3 size: 13 residues. Germline V lookup: CDR1 LNHNV, CDR2 YYDKDF (reference sequence). The CDR3 DNA is TGTGCCACCAGCAGAGCGCGATATGGGACCCAGTACTTC. It specifies CATSRARYGTQYF.

This chain links TRBV29-1 with TRBJ1-2; TRBD1 matches 9 bases. The germline CDR1 and CDR2 sequences are SQVTM and ANQGSEA. The CDR3 is 13 residues long. Trimming removed 7 bases from V and 4 bases from J; junction bases left unmatched: 7. In DNA form, the CDR3 reads TGCAGCGCACCGGGACAGGGAATCTATGGCTACACCTTC. Protein sequence: CSAPGQGIYGYTF.

This clonotype was observed a handful of times. V is TRBV20-1 and J is TRBJ2-2; D uncertain. V lost 0 bases and J lost 2, with 7 bases in between. Germline V gene lookup returns CDR1 DFQATT and CDR2 SNEGSKA (reference sequence). There are 14 residues in the CDR3. In DNA, the CDR3 is TGCAGTGCTAGAGACCTAAGAAACACCGGGGAGCTGTTTTTT. Protein product: CSARDLRNTGELFF.

The rearrangement joins TRBV20-1 to TRBJ1-6; D uncertain. The CDR3 extends over 14 amino acids. V lost 2 bases and J 0 bases, leaving 5 bases between the germline ends. CDR1 is DFQATT, CDR2 SNEGSKA, per germline (reference sequence). The CDR3, as DNA: TGCAGTGCTAGACAGCGCTCCTATAATTCACCCCTCCACTTT. It translates to CSARQRSYNSPLHF.

This clonotype occurred a few times. This rearrangement joins TRBV20-1 to TRBJ2-7; D uncertain. CDR3 length: 14 amino acids. The V end lost 6 bases, the J end lost 2 bases, and 17 bases lay between the germline ends. Germline values: CDR1 DFQATT, CDR2 SNEGSKA (reference sequence). Here the CDR3 DNA reads TGCAGTGCCCCGACCAGCCTAGGGACCTACGAGCAGTACTTC. It encodes CSAPTSLGTYEQYF.

Only a few counts were recorded for this clonotype. The CDR3 loop reads CASGLRGADTQYF. The CDR3 DNA follows: TGTGCCAGCGGGCTTAGGGGGGCAGATACGCAGTATTTT. This chain connects TRBV5-6 to TRBJ2-3; D may be TRBD1 or TRBD2 (6 bases each). Trimming pared 7 bases from V and 4 bases from J, leaving 13 bases between. Per the germline V gene, CDR1 is SGHDT and CDR2 is YYEEEE. The CDR3 runs 13 residues.

This clonotype was counted many times. The CDR3 is CASSYWTGRSNEQFF. CDR3 sequence (DNA): TGTGCCAGCAGCTATTGGACAGGTCGAAGCAATGAGCAGTTCTTC. The chain combines TRBV7-9 with TRBJ2-1; 7 bases fit TRBD1. The CDR3 is 15 residues long. CDR1 and CDR2 from the germline V gene are SEHNR and FQNEAQ (reference sequence). V dropped 4 bases and J dropped 6; count of bases not matched to a gene: 9.

This clonotype was seen many times. The chain couples TRBV7-9 to TRBJ1-2, with a weak D call TRBD1 (5 bases). CDR3 length equals 13 residues. Trimming took off 5 bases at V and 6 bases at J, with 13 bases between the two ends. Germline values: CDR1 SEHNR, CDR2 FQNEAQ (reference sequence). The CDR3 coding sequence is TGTGCCAGCAGCCCAGACGGGGGAGATGGCTACACCTTC. Its translation: CASSPDGGDGYTF.

This clonotype was counted only a few times. The rearrangement links TRBV10-1 to TRBJ2-1, with unresolved D. V was shortened by 0 bases and J by 9 bases, with 6 bases between the two germline ends. The germline V gene encodes CDR1 WNHNN and CDR2 SYGVQD (reference sequence). The CDR3 consists of 12 residues. The CDR3 region is CASSESIGEQFF. CDR3 sequence (DNA): TGCGCCAGCAGTGAGTCCATAGGTGAGCAGTTCTTC.

This clonotype was recorded at least ten times. The V and J genes are TRBV28 and TRBJ2-2; 8 bases match TRBD2. The germline V gene encodes CDR1 MDHEN and CDR2 SYDVKM. CDR3 size: 15 residues. Trimming removed 5 bases from V and 2 bases from J; junction bases left unmatched: 4. CDR3 loop: CASSKLAANTGELFF. Here the CDR3 DNA reads TGTGCCAGCAGTAAACTAGCGGCTAACACCGGGGAGCTGTTTTTT.

This clonotype was recorded many times. At one end, the junction sequence differs from germline, possibly due to a read error. This sequence joins TRBV7-7 and TRBJ2-1, with D unresolved. The CDR3 loop spans 15 amino acids. From germline, CDR1 is SSHAT and CDR2 FNYEAQ (reference sequence). The CDR3 region is CASSTDLGSYNEQFF. In DNA form, the CDR3 reads TGTGCTAGCAGCACGGACCTTGGCTCCTACAATGAGCAGTTCTTC.

This clonotype came up many times. V gene TRBV20-1 combines with J gene TRBJ2-7; 8 positions match TRBD2. This CDR3 contains 16 residues. Germline values: CDR1 DFQATT, CDR2 SNEGSKA (reference sequence). V shed 6 bases, J shed 0 bases, and the junction held 13 bases outside the gene matches. The CDR3 coding sequence is TGCAGTGCCTCTCGGGGGGGGCGGGGGGCCTCCTACGAGCAGTACTTC. This gives the protein CSASRGGRGASYEQYF.

The CDR3 nucleotides read TGTGCCAGCAGGCCCGGTCCGGGTATGGGCACTGAAGCTTTCTTT. It encodes CASRPGPGMGTEAFF. This chain connects TRBV5-6 to TRBJ1-1, with D unresolved. Trimming stripped 5 bases from V and 4 bases from J, with 18 bases between. This CDR3 spans 15 amino acids. Germline assignment: CDR1 SGHDT and CDR2 YYEEEE.

This clonotype was seen ten or more times. The rearrangement links TRBV7-2 to TRBJ2-3; TRBD2 matches at 15 bases. The CDR3 runs 21 residues. Germline lookup yields CDR1 SGHTA and CDR2 FQGNSA. The ends lost 2 bases at V and 0 bases at J; junction bases unmatched: 12. CDR3 in amino acids: CASSLPGLAGGYTASTDTQYF. CDR3 nucleotides: TGTGCCAGCAGCTTACCCGGACTAGCGGGGGGGTATACGGCTAGCACAGATACGCAGTATTTT.

The chain carries TRBV24-1 and TRBJ2-1; D is possibly TRBD1 (6 bases). Trimming shortened V by 3 bases and J by 0 bases, and 11 bases separated the two germline ends. The CDR3 is made up of 16 amino acids. CDR1 and CDR2 from the germline V gene are KGHDR and SFDVKD. The CDR3: CATSDPDRNSYNEQFF. CDR3 nucleotide sequence: TGTGCCACCAGTGATCCCGACAGGAACTCCTACAATGAGCAGTTCTTC.

The chain uses TRBV5-1 and TRBJ1-1; D not certain. V dropped 0 bases and J dropped 7 bases, with 13 bases sitting between them. The CDR3 is 14 residues long. Germline loops: CDR1 SGHRS, CDR2 YFSETQ. This CDR3 is CASSLDDATNEAFF. CDR3 sequence (DNA): TGCGCCAGCAGCTTGGACGACGCGACCAATGAAGCTTTCTTT.

The table lists this clonotype with a few counts. This chain links TRBV6-1 with TRBJ1-5; a possible D gene is TRBD1 (6 bases). Germline CDR1 MNHNS, CDR2 SASEGT. This CDR3 comprises 13 residues. Trimming took 8 bases from V and 3 from J, leaving 11 bases between them. CDR3 sequence reads: CASQQGVNQPQHF. The CDR3 region has the DNA TGTGCCAGCCAACAGGGAGTCAATCAGCCCCAGCATTTT.

This clonotype was detected many times. The V and J genes are TRBV20-1 and TRBJ2-7, with 12 bases lining up with TRBD2. The CDR3 consists of 17 residues. J gave up 6 bases and V 0 bases, and 12 bases lay outside the gene matches. The germline V gene encodes CDR1 DFQATT and CDR2 SNEGSKA (reference sequence). The CDR3: CSARDGARLAGDSEQYF. In DNA, the CDR3 is TGCAGTGCTAGAGATGGGGCTCGACTAGCGGGAGATAGCGAGCAGTACTTC.

There are a few counts of this clonotype. This rearrangement joins TRBV5-1 to TRBJ2-3, with no clear D. Germline values: CDR1 SGHRS, CDR2 YFSETQ. Deletions cut 5 bases from V and 2 bases from J, with 12 bases between. This CDR3 has 14 amino acids. The CDR3 loop reads CASRGLATTDTQYF. As DNA, the CDR3 is TGCGCCAGCAGGGGATTAGCCACCACAGATACGCAGTATTTT.

This clonotype was recorded only once. The V and J genes are TRBV7-2 and TRBJ2-7; TRBD2 matches at 13 bases. The CDR3 contains 14 residues. J gave up 2 bases and V 8 bases, and 3 bases lay outside the gene matches. CDR1 is SGHTA and CDR2 is FQGNSA in the germline V gene. In nucleotides, the CDR3 is TGTGCCAGCGCTGGACTAGCGGGGGCCTACGAGCAGTACTTC. As protein: CASAGLAGAYEQYF.

The chain links TRBV20-1 to TRBJ1-2; no clear D gene. Germline lookup yields CDR1 DFQATT and CDR2 SNEGSKA (reference sequence). V was trimmed by 3 bases and J by 3 bases, leaving 17 bases between them. This CDR3 is 15 amino acids long. The CDR3 reads CSASILAGSYYGYTF. In DNA, the CDR3 is TGCAGTGCTAGTATCTTAGCCGGGTCCTACTATGGCTACACCTTC.

This chain connects TRBV19 to TRBJ2-3; 11 bases are a match to TRBD2. J lost 2 bases, V lost 1 base, and 2 bases had no gene match. CDR3 length: 16 amino acids. Germline V gives CDR1 LNHDA, CDR2 SQIVND (reference sequence). CDR3 nucleotide sequence: TGTGCCAGTAGTATAGCTAGCGGGGGGATCACAGATACGCAGTATTTT. This translates into CASSIASGGITDTQYF. The full variable domain, rest sourced from reference TRBV19 and TRBJ2-3, is DGGITQSPKYLFRKEGQNVTLSCEQNLNHDAMYWYRQDPGQGLRLIYYSQIVNDFQKGDIAEGYSVSREKKESFPLTVTSAQKNPTAFYLCASSIASGGITDTQYFGPGTRLTVL.

This clonotype was recorded many times. The chain employs TRBV11-3 and TRBJ2-7; D is unresolved. Germline loops: CDR1 SGHNT, CDR2 YENEEA. The length of the CDR3 is 16 residues. Trimming took off 1 base at V and 3 bases at J, with 16 bases between the two ends. The CDR3 here is CASSLAPGPTVYEQYF. DNA for the CDR3: TGTGCCAGCAGCTTAGCTCCTGGTCCGACTGTCTACGAGCAGTACTTC.

This clonotype was picked up a small number of times. The CDR3 sequence is CASSQERTWVPEAFF. CDR3 bases: TGTGCCAGCAGCCAAGAGCGGACTTGGGTCCCTGAAGCTTTCTTT. The rearrangement links TRBV4-2 to TRBJ1-1; D is unclear. Trimming took 0 bases from V and 6 from J, leaving 14 bases between them. This CDR3 contains 15 residues. CDR1 and CDR2 (germline): LGHNA, YNFKEQ.

This clonotype turned up a few times. The gene calls are TRBV20-1 and TRBJ2-3, with a weak D call TRBD2 (5 bases). Between the trimmed V and J ends, which lost 3 bases and 1 base, there was a span of 14 bases. The CDR3 extends over 15 amino acids. In germline, CDR1 is DFQATT, CDR2 SNEGSKA (reference sequence). The CDR3 sequence: CSASLPGSGTDTQYF. For the CDR3, the DNA is TGCAGTGCTAGTCTTCCGGGGAGCGGCACAGATACGCAGTATTTT.